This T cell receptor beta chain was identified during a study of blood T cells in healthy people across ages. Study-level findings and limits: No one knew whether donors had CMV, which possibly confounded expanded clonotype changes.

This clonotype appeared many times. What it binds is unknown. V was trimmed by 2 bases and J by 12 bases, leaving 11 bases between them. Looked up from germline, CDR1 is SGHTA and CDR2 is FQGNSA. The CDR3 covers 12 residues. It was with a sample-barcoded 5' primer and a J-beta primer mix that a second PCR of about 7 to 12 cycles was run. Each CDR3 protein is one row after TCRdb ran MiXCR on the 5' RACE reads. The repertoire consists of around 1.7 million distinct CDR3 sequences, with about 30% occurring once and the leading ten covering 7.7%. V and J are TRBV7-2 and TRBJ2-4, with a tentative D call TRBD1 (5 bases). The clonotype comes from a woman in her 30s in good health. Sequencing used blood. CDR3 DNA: TGTGCCAGCAGCTTAAGACAGCCTCCTCAGTACTTC. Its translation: CASSLRQPPQYF. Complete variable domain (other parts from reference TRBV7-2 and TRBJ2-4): GAGVSQSPSNKVTEKGKDVELRCDPISGHTALYWYRQSLGQGLEFLIYFQGNSAPDKSGLPSDRFSAERTGGSVSTLTIQRTQQEDSAVYLCASSLRQPPQYFGAGTRLSVL.